The sample holds many counts of the clone carrying this TCR beta chain. The antigen remains undetermined. This entry comes from a study of T cells in Graves' hyperthyroidism and ophthalmopathy. Overall study results and limits: Progression to ophthalmopathy was predicted a median of approximately 6.4 months early.

Losses at the gene ends were 2 bases for V and 4 bases for J; bases not matched to a gene: 10. The CDR3 is 18 residues long. In germline, CDR1 is SGHTA, CDR2 FQGTGA. Amplified TCR beta CDR3 regions derived from RNA transcripts. HTBI primers were employed in a first-round RT-PCR of the TCR CDR3. TCRdb re-called the multiplex PCR reads with MiXCR, one entry per CDR3 protein. The sample consists of roughly 420,000 distinct CDR3 sequences, roughly an eighth of them appearing once. Exclusion of a patient resulted from uncontrolled infection, other autoimmune disease, pregnancy or lactation. Extraction of PBMCs used under 13 ml of fresh peripheral blood.

This sequence originates from a woman aged 18 to 35 with Graves' hyperthyroidism. The chain links TRBV7-3 to TRBJ2-3, with 12 bases fitting TRBD1. Sequenced: blood. The CDR3 here is CASSLFPTGTGGADTQYF. CDR3 DNA sequence: TGTGCCAGCAGCTTATTCCCGACCGGGACAGGGGGCGCAGATACGCAGTATTTT.